Shown below are 17 T cell receptor beta chains from a single sample sequenced in a study of T cells in Graves' hyperthyroidism and ophthalmopathy. The CDR3 regions of TCR beta were amplified from RNA transcripts. The HTBI set primed first-round TCR CDR3 RT-PCR. TCRdb re-called the multiplex PCR reads through MiXCR, storing one row per CDR3 protein. Here the sample spans about 270,000 distinct CDR3 sequences, roughly 20% being singletons. What was sequenced was blood. The receptor source for this set is a man in his thirties or forties with Graves' ophthalmopathy.

The rearrangement uses TRBV30 and TRBJ2-2, with D perhaps given as TRBD1 or TRBD2 (5 bases each). Germline V lookup: CDR1 GTSNPN, CDR2 SVGIG (reference sequence). This CDR3 is 16 amino acids long. With 3 bases removed from V and 2 bases from J, the gap between germline ends came to 16 bases. CDR3 loop: CAWSDSGTGNTGELFF. CDR3 sequence (DNA): TGTGCCTGGAGCGATTCCGGGACGGGTAACACCGGGGAGCTGTTTTTT. Full variable domain (rest looked up from reference TRBV30 and TRBJ2-2): SQTIHQWPATLVQPVGSPLSLECTVEGTSNPNLYWYRQAAGRGLQLLFYSVGIGQISSEVPQNLSASRPQDRQFILSSKKLLLSDSGFYLCAWSDSGTGNTGELFFGEGSRLTVL.

The chain has TRBV2 and TRBJ2-1; D not certain. Germline loops: CDR1 SNHLY, CDR2 FYNNEI. CDR3 length: 14 residues. The V gene lost 6 bases and the J gene lost 7 bases, with 16 bases spanning the gap. The CDR3 sequence: CASRQGLVSNEQFF. CDR3 bases: TGTGCCAGCAGGCAAGGGCTAGTTAGTAATGAGCAGTTCTTC.

This clonotype has a single count. The chain links TRBV7-9 to TRBJ1-4; no definite D call. The V and J ends lost 1 base and 7 bases respectively, with 7 bases between them. The CDR3 runs 13 residues. CDR1 SEHNR and CDR2 FQNEAQ come from the germline V gene (reference sequence). The CDR3 protein is CASSLVDGEKLFF. DNA for the CDR3: TGTGCCAGCAGCTTAGTGGATGGTGAAAAACTGTTTTTT.

This clonotype was detected many times. This sequence joins TRBV3-1 and TRBJ1-5; D remains ambiguous. CDR1 is LGHDT, CDR2 YNNKEL, per germline (reference sequence). CDR3 length: 14 residues. V was clipped by 2 bases and J by 7 bases, with 12 bases between them. CDR3 coding DNA: TGTGCCAGCAGCCAACGCTACAGTCACCAGCCCCAGCATTTT. It codes for CASSQRYSHQPQHF.

This chain connects TRBV15 to TRBJ2-7; maybe TRBD2 (6 bases). Trimming left V 5 bases short and J 7 bases short, with 21 bases between. CDR3 length: 15 amino acids. Germline V CDR1 and CDR2: LNHNV, YYDKDF (reference sequence). Here the CDR3 DNA reads TGTGCCACCAGCCCCTCCCGGACGGGGGTGATTGAGCAGTACTTC. This encodes CATSPSRTGVIEQYF.

The chain is built from TRBV28 and TRBJ1-2; D uncertain. V gave up 2 bases and J gave up 8 bases, with 9 bases separating them. The germline V gene has CDR1 MDHEN and CDR2 SYDVKM. The CDR3 is 12 amino acids. The CDR3 loop is CASSLRVDGYTF. CDR3 nucleotides: TGTGCCAGCAGTTTACGGGTAGACGGCTACACCTTC.

This chain uses TRBV6-2 or TRBV6-3 with TRBJ2-1; TRBD2 aligns across 7 bases. With 0 bases clipped from V and 9 bases from J, the junction kept 5 bases outside the gene matches. Germline values: CDR1 MNHEY, CDR2 SVGEGT. The CDR3 is 14 residues long. This CDR3 reads CASSYSGGSGEQFF. CDR3 bases: TGTGCCAGCAGTTACTCTGGCGGGAGTGGTGAGCAGTTCTTC.

In regard to this clonotype: This could be a read error, since a much larger clone is one nucleotide away. This chain joins TRBV5-1 and TRBJ2-1; 9 bases are a match to TRBD2. This CDR3 region has 15 residues. Germline V lookup: CDR1 SGHRS, CDR2 YFSETQ. V trimming: 7 bases; J trimming: 8 bases; junction bases outside the gene matches: 13. CDR3 sequence: CASSVVVAGVDEQFF. In DNA, the CDR3 is TGCGCCAGCTCCGTTGTGGTAGCGGGGGTGGATGAGCAGTTCTTC.

This clonotype was seen a few times. The rearrangement links TRBV24-1 to TRBJ1-1; 12 positions agree with TRBD1. The V and J ends lost 3 bases and 5 bases, in that order; junction bases with no gene match: 12. In germline, CDR1 is KGHDR, CDR2 SFDVKD. This CDR3 region has 18 residues. CDR3 sequence reads: CATSDPAGTGGFGTEAFF. CDR3 nucleotides: TGTGCCACCAGTGATCCGGCCGGGACAGGGGGCTTCGGGACTGAAGCTTTCTTT.

The chain has TRBV14 and TRBJ2-1; tentatively, D is TRBD2 (5 bases). The germline gives CDR1 SGHDN, CDR2 FVKESK. Deletions cut 4 bases from V and 0 bases from J, with 13 bases between. The CDR3 spans 16 residues. For the CDR3, the DNA is TGTGCCAGCAGCCCTCCAGCCGGGAACTCCTACAATGAGCAGTTCTTC. Translated, it gives CASSPPAGNSYNEQFF.

The chain uses TRBV19 and TRBJ1-3; tentatively, D is TRBD1 (6 bases). This CDR3 has 15 amino acids. Germline V gene sequence: CDR1 LNHDA, CDR2 SQIVND (reference sequence). Deletions cut 5 bases from V and 8 bases from J, with 19 bases between. The CDR3 here is CASSSRTAPGDTIYF. CDR3 nucleotide sequence: TGTGCCAGTAGTTCTAGGACAGCGCCGGGGGACACCATATATTTT.

The J gene is TRBJ2-7, the V gene TRBV6-1; no firm D call. The V gene's germline CDR1 is MNHNS and CDR2 SASEGT. The CDR3 is made up of 17 amino acids. V was cut by 5 bases and J by 0 bases, with 20 bases left in between. This CDR3 reads CASSPYSNPAISYEQYF. The CDR3 nucleotides read TGTGCCAGCAGTCCCTATAGTAACCCCGCCATCTCCTACGAGCAGTACTTC.

Ten or more counts support this clonotype. The chain combines TRBV28 with TRBJ1-3; D may be TRBD1 (5 bases). V lost 2 bases and J lost 4, with 15 bases in between. The CDR3 extends over 16 amino acids. From germline, CDR1 is MDHEN and CDR2 SYDVKM. This CDR3 is CASSLELGLSGNTIYF. CDR3 DNA sequence: TGTGCCAGCAGTTTAGAGCTGGGACTATCAGGAAACACCATATATTTT.

This clonotype was counted only a few times. The chain combines TRBV5-1 with TRBJ2-2, with D possibly being TRBD1 (8 bases). The CDR3 has 16 residues. Trimming shortened V by 5 bases and J by 4 bases, and 18 bases separated the two germline ends. CDR1 and CDR2 (germline): SGHRS, YFSETQ. Here the CDR3 DNA reads TGCGCCAGCAGTGGCAGGGGGCGCGGGAGCACCGGGGAGCTGTTTTTT. As protein: CASSGRGRGSTGELFF.

In this sample, this clonotype turned up many times. This chain joins TRBV4-1 and TRBJ2-7; TRBD2 aligns across 8 bases. This CDR3 region has 15 residues. Germline assignment: CDR1 MGHRA and CDR2 YSYEKL. Trimming cost V 2 bases and J 2 bases; bases outside gene matches: 5. CDR3 protein: CASSQSTSGTYEQYF. The CDR3, as DNA: TGCGCCAGCAGCCAATCCACTAGCGGTACCTACGAGCAGTACTTC.

Only a few counts were recorded for this clonotype. The V call is TRBV29-1, the J call TRBJ1-1; D remains unclear. The CDR3 runs to 12 residues. CDR1 is SQVTM, CDR2 ANQGSEA, per germline. The V end lost 3 bases, the J end lost 3 bases, and 8 bases lay between the germline ends. This CDR3 is CSVDDPDTEAFF. The CDR3 nucleotides read TGCAGCGTTGATGATCCGGACACTGAAGCTTTCTTT. The variable domain in full, completed from reference TRBV29-1 and TRBJ1-1, reads SAVISQKPSRDICQRGTSLTIQCQVDSQVTMMFWYRQQPGQSLTLIATANQGSEATYESGFVIDKFPISRPNLTFSTLTVSNMSPEDSSIYLCSVDDPDTEAFFGQGTRLTVV.

J is TRBJ1-6 and V is TRBV2, with no clear D. The germline V and J ends were trimmed by 6 bases and 0 bases, with 12 bases remaining between them. Germline loops: CDR1 SNHLY, CDR2 FYNNEI. This CDR3 contains 16 residues. CDR3 in amino acids: CASREDGSSYNSPLHF. DNA for the CDR3: TGTGCCAGCAGGGAGGACGGGAGCTCCTATAATTCACCCCTCCACTTT. Together with reference TRBV2 and TRBJ1-6, the CDR3 gives the full variable domain: EPEVTQTPSHQVTQMGQEVILRCVPISNHLYFYWYRQILGQKVEFLVSFYNNEISEKSEIFDDQFSVERPDGSNFTLKIRSTKLEDSAMYFCASREDGSSYNSPLHFGNGTRLTVT.